This T cell receptor beta chain was sequenced for a study of cytomegalovirus exposure and HLA in healthy donors listed by TCRdb under 2017. For the wider study: An earlier analysis of some 500 of the donors reported more than 250 Gb of sequence data and around 120 million unique TCR beta sequences from 150 million to 200 million T cells. Along with the approximately 700-subject first cohort, a separate validation cohort of over 90 different subjects was used. To decide whether each TCR beta V gene segment behaved as functional or pseudogenic, an earlier analysis of fewer than 750 of the donors relied on high-throughput TCR beta sequencing. Rather than using new phenotypic data, the later analysis identified candidate immune exposures from TCR beta sequences and from how often those sequences occurred across donors. Every discovery cohort repertoire had been produced on one sequencing platform. Donor age, sex, ethnicity and CMV serostatus were compiled together with the repertoire data. Among about 390 genotyped donors of the cohort, an average of 235,054 unique TCR beta nucleotide sequences were sequenced per donor, around 20% of them non-productive. The study aimed to test whether cataloging public T cell receptors could reveal signatures of past pathogen exposure. Four to six DR-DQ haplotypes were handled as single units for association and clustering, since linkage in the cohort was strong. In a later analysis, previously published TCR beta repertoires from some 640 donors were re-analyzed and high-resolution HLA genotyping was added so that TCR occurrence patterns could be studied. The T cell repertoires of around 730 subjects were profiled by immunosequencing and related to cytomegalovirus serostatus. About 280 gigabases of sequencing data and 70 million to 95 million unique TCR sequences made up an early release that covered approximately 650 HLA-typed donors. Of the roughly 400 genotyped donors, 81% were placed in the genetic ancestry cluster associated with self-reported Caucasian donors. In a later genetic analysis, genome-wide SNP genotypes for about three fifths of the roughly 670 donors were used, and that subset was treated as a discovery cohort. High-throughput TCR immunosequencing, statistical association of individual TCRs with disease status, and machine learning were combined to predict cytomegalovirus infection status. The number of donors typed differed by locus, with 629-630 for A, B, C, DRB1 and DQB1, around 560 for DQA1, 600 to 610 for DPA1, and some 470 for DPB1. Class I and class II HLA loci were covered by the typing at four-digit resolution. Study-wide findings and limitations: A later analysis found that HLA-associated TCR beta chains were more clonally expanded and had lower generation probabilities than equally common non-associated chains. In both the original and validation cohorts, the classifier was reported to diagnose cytomegalovirus status with high specificity and sensitivity. In an earlier analysis of 587 of the donors, most TCR beta V segments were observed in productive rearrangements about 90% or about 30% of the time, broadly matching IMGT annotations. A further reported finding was that TCR beta sequences accurately predicted the HLA-A and HLA-B alleles for most subjects in the first cohort. HLA typing was unavailable for some donors at each locus, so association tests used only the typed subset. In a later analysis, more than 15,000 TCR beta sequences were associated with specific HLA alleles at a false discovery rate of 0.05. The presence/absence analyses assumed that sequencing depth was roughly uniform across donors, and that assumption may not be true. According to a later analysis, TCR association rates differed among HLA loci, with DRB1 alleles showing the most associated TCRs and HLA-C alleles showing the fewest. According to the authors, the approach could potentially be generalized to other disease states and immunological phenotypes. The only immune exposure information available for the cohort was CMV serostatus. Some IMGT-functional V segments, including TRBV6-2 and TRBV6-3, could not be distinguished by the 87-base-pair reads and were therefore excluded. The study gave a list of 150 to 200 TCR beta chains associated with cytomegalovirus. The cohort was sequenced for TCR beta chains only, and without alpha or paired-chain data the features that could be detected were limited. The sequencing pipeline was judged likely to have produced a cluster of highly shared sequence variants as a technical artifact. Linkage disequilibrium might explain the correlated functional status among segregating V segments, but an unknown experimental factor could not be ruled out. In a later genetic analysis, fewer N-insertions in productive TCRs were reported among donors in an Asian-associated ancestry cluster than the approximately 710-donor mean. When HLA alleles, especially DR and DQ, strongly co-occurred, TCR associations were difficult to assign to individual alleles. In a later genetic analysis, a missense DCLRE1C variant was associated with V-gene and J-gene trimming of TCR beta chains, and the association was replicated in an independent cohort. In a later analysis, several top co-occurrence clusters were reported to appear linked to parvovirus B19, influenza, CMV and Epstein-Barr virus. Most TCR sequences were seen in very few donors, while some public TCRs were found in many individuals. A few of the identified cytomegalovirus-associated TCR beta chains were confirmed in vitro to be specific for cytomegalovirus antigens. The earlier analysis of 587 of the donors excluded some 15 rarely observed V segments, including chromosome 9 orphons, because counts were too low. A later analysis found that most CMV-associated TCR beta chains appeared HLA-restricted, with HLA associations seemingly driven largely by CMV exposure.

The cohort comprised 666 healthy bone marrow donors. All cohort members were sampled while nominally healthy, although unrecorded immune exposures were likely present. The donor tested CMV seronegative and was one of the 352 seronegative cohort members. Every donor gave a peripheral blood sample, and the peripheral blood mononuclear cells from that sample were used for TCR beta sequencing. Genomic DNA extraction from the blood cell samples was performed with the Qiagen DNeasy Blood Extraction Kit. The library was prepared using the immunoSEQ multiplex PCR assay. The multiplex PCR relied on a mix of 60 forward primers for TCR Vbeta segments and 13 reverse primers for TCR Jbeta segments. The CDR3 region of rearranged TCR beta genes was amplified from genomic DNA by a multiplex PCR assay. The amplified TCR beta libraries were sequenced on the Illumina HiSeq System as 87-base-pair reads. From the authors' description of their analysis: In a later analysis, tens of millions of unique TCR beta chains were counted across the approximately 640 repertoires, and roughly 11 million of these chains were shared by at least two donors. Raw reads were error-corrected and collapsed into unique sequences by a nearest-neighbor algorithm in which closely related sequences were merged to remove PCR and sequencing errors. V, D and J gene segments were assigned by aligning CDR3 sequences to IMGT reference sequences. For a sequence to be retained, a match of at least six nucleotides to both a V gene segment and a J gene segment was required. Rearrangements were classified as productive when the CDR3 lacked stop codons and remained in frame with V and J, and all other rearrangements were classified as non-productive. Following IMGT convention, CDR3 was defined as the stretch from the second conserved V-encoded cysteine up to the conserved J-encoded phenylalanine. The earlier analysis of about 610 of the donors excluded sequences that lacked an unambiguous match to a single V gene segment. An earlier analysis of 500 to 700 of the donors classified V segments as functional when productive rearrangements were above 56.7% and as segregating when the standard deviation between donors was above 5%. To diagnose cytomegalovirus status from the catalog of TCR beta chain sequences, a statistical classification framework was built. A later analysis assigned V and J genes by comparing TCR nucleotide sequences with IMGT/GENE-DB human TR gene sequences. In a later analysis, CDR3 sequences and most-parsimonious VDJ recombination scenarios were assigned using the TCRdist pipeline. A later analysis defined each TCR beta chain by its CDR3 amino acid sequence plus V-gene family, and excluded reads lacking a unique V-gene family. To address suspected cross-contamination and a sequencing artifact, a later analysis removed approximately 600 highly shared, low-generation-probability nucleotide sequences. For each public chain, a later analysis derived a clonal expansion index from normalized ranks of inferred template counts within each repertoire. Generation probabilities in a later analysis came from a VDJ recombination model fitted to out-of-frame rearrangements, and those results were checked against IGoR. In a later analysis, hypergeometric tests were used to score TCR-TCR, TCR-HLA and TCR-CMV co-occurrence, with a repertoire-size bias correction applied to TCR pairs. To estimate false discovery rates, a later analysis permuted the HLA or CMV assignments 20 times. In a later analysis, co-occurring TCRs were grouped using DBSCAN, with TCRdist sequence similarity added in when clustering inside HLA-allele-positive subsets. Repertoires with fewer than 30,000 or more than 120,000 public chains were left out of co-occurrence clustering, as were a handful of repertoires with anomalous nucleotide sharing. TCRdb stores this immuneACCESS table with in-frame sequences only. Part of the clones is absent; in the studies checked, under half of the shortfall reflects unresolved V genes, and no reason is known for the rest. V, J and clone size are those of that table, while D and trimming were read from the DNA. A total of under 150,000 clones appear in this sample, around a tenth of them only once. Less than 4% of the sample is taken by the ten largest.

Of note for this clone: What this receptor recognizes is not known. No base-level quality is on record; no much larger clone is a single base apart.

Based on the germline V gene, the CDR1 and CDR2 sequences are MDHEN and SYDVKM. Trimming takes 8 bases from V and 9 bases from J, and the germline ends sit 14 bases apart. CDR3 length: 12 amino acids, cysteine to phenylalanine. The DNA shown is the 36-base CDR3, in frame from base 1. The sequence was obtained from a man between 25 and 39 years old in good health and CMV-seronegative. Sequenced input: PBMCs. The V and J genes are TRBV28 and TRBJ1-5; TRBD1 is a possible D gene, resting on 6 matching bases. The DNA sequence is given as TGTGCCAGCGGACAGCCCTCCTTGCCCCAGCATTTT. This codes for CASGQPSLPQHF.